Listed below are T cell receptor beta chains from one sample, sequenced in a study of T cell responses to AZD1222 COVID-19 vaccine. Clones were read by immunoSEQ multiplex PCR, and TCRdb kept only the in-frame ones, dropping some. The sample includes about 160,000 clones, approximately 93% of them seen just once. The starting material was peripheral blood, obtained on day 0 of AZD1222 vaccination. Receptor source: an adult in good health. CDR3s include the opening cysteine and the closing phenylalanine or tryptophan. D genes are given only for firm matches. Clone size is shown for a subset of rows, as once, few, many or a class of expanded clone.

CDR3	DNA	V	D	length	J	size
CASSLGTPEETQYF	TGTGCCAGCAGCCTCGGGACTCCTGAGGAGACCCAGTACTTC	TRBV4-2	-	14	TRBJ2-5	-
CASSKTGAEAFF	TGTGCCAGCAGCAAGACAGGGGCTGAAGCTTTCTTT	TRBV7-8	TRBD1	12	TRBJ1-1	-
CASSMNREATGANVLTF	TGTGCCAGTAGTATGAATCGGGAGGCTACAGGGGCCAACGTCCTGACTTTC	TRBV19	TRBD2	17	TRBJ2-6	-
CAISDPGWVVNTQYF	TGTGCCATCAGTGACCCGGGGTGGGTGGTAAATACGCAGTATTTT	TRBV10-3	-	15	TRBJ2-3	few
CASRVAAEGNQPQHF	TGTGCCAGCAGGGTCGCAGCGGAAGGAAATCAGCCCCAGCATTTT	TRBV27	-	15	TRBJ1-5	few
CASSYRGLAYEQYF	TGTGCCAGCAGTTACCGGGGACTAGCCTACGAGCAGTACTTC	TRBV6-6	TRBD2	14	TRBJ2-7	once
CASSLSGAGTGELFF	TGCGCCAGCAGCTTGAGCGGGGCGGGCACCGGGGAGCTGTTTTTT	TRBV5-1	TRBD2	15	TRBJ2-2	-
CASSQAAATGGHSGNTIYF	TGCGCCAGCAGCCAAGCTGCTGCAACAGGGGGACACTCTGGAAACACCATATATTTT	TRBV4-3	TRBD1	19	TRBJ1-3	once
CASSLAETGGSTDTQYF	TGCGCCAGCAGCTTGGCGGAGACAGGGGGGTCCACAGATACGCAGTATTTT	TRBV5-1	TRBD1	17	TRBJ2-3	few
CASTAGTGSYEQYF	TGCGCCAGCACCGCTGGGACAGGGTCCTACGAGCAGTACTTC	TRBV5-1	TRBD1	14	TRBJ2-7	-
CASSPLAGVTYEQYF	TGTGCCAGCAGTCCACTAGCGGGGGTGACCTACGAGCAGTACTTC	TRBV6-5	TRBD2	15	TRBJ2-7	-
CAWSPGQGKAFF	TGTGCCTGGAGTCCAGGGCAGGGAAAGGCTTTCTTT	TRBV30	-	12	TRBJ1-1	-
CASSLVTGEQYF	TGTGCCAGCAGCCTCGTAACGGGCGAGCAGTACTTC	TRBV7-2	-	12	TRBJ2-7	-
CASSLILAGGGEQFF	TGTGCCAGCAGCTTGATACTAGCGGGGGGAGGAGAGCAGTTCTTC	TRBV5-5	TRBD2	15	TRBJ2-1	-
CASSLIVRGYHEKLFF	TGTGCCAGCAGCTTAATCGTACGGGGTTATCATGAAAAACTGTTTTTT	TRBV11-2	-	16	TRBJ1-4	-
CASSEEQGTAGTF	TGTGCCAGCAGTGAAGAACAGGGGACTGCTGGCACCTTC	TRBV2	TRBD1	13	TRBJ1-2	once
CASSGRGSEDYGYTF	TGTGCCAGTAGTGGGCGGGGTAGCGAGGACTATGGCTACACCTTC	TRBV19	-	15	TRBJ1-2	-
CASSDAGYGGYTF	TGTGCCAGCAGTGATGCGGGTTATGGTGGCTACACCTTC	TRBV6-1	-	13	TRBJ1-2	-
CASSPRGRGRDTQYF	TGTGCCAGCAGTCCCCGAGGGCGGGGGCGAGATACGCAGTATTTT	TRBV28	-	15	TRBJ2-3	-
CASSVSTDTQYF	TGTGCCAGTAGTGTCTCCACAGATACGCAGTATTTT	TRBV19	-	12	TRBJ2-3	-
CASSWGDYNSPLHF	TGTGCCAGCAGTTGGGGGGACTATAATTCACCCCTCCACTTT	TRBV6-2/TRBV6-3	-	14	TRBJ1-6	-
CASSMGQGTGELFF	TGTGCCAGCAGCATGGGACAGGGCACCGGGGAGCTGTTTTTT	TRBV5-6	TRBD1	14	TRBJ2-2	medium-sized
CAWAQGTYSNQPQHF	TGTGCCTGGGCACAGGGTACCTACAGCAATCAGCCCCAGCATTTT	TRBV30	-	15	TRBJ1-5	once
CAISDSEPYGYTF	TGTGCCATCAGTGACAGCGAGCCCTATGGCTACACCTTC	TRBV10-3	-	13	TRBJ1-2	-
CASRYTGGAEKLFF	TGCGCCAGCAGATATACCGGAGGGGCCGAAAAACTGTTTTTT	TRBV10-2	-	14	TRBJ1-4	-
CATSSGGFQPQHF	TGTGCCACCAGCAGTGGGGGGTTTCAGCCCCAGCATTTT	TRBV15	-	13	TRBJ1-5	-
CASSQEFSARNEKLFF	TGTGCCAGCAGCCAAGAGTTTTCGGCCAGGAATGAAAAACTGTTTTTT	TRBV3-1/TRBV3-2	-	16	TRBJ1-4	-
CASGTKNTGELFF	TGTGCCTCCGGGACCAAGAACACCGGGGAGCTGTTTTTT	TRBV6-5	-	13	TRBJ2-2	-
CASTLGNSGNTIYF	TGTGCCAGCACTTTAGGGAACTCTGGAAACACCATATATTTT	TRBV7-8	-	14	TRBJ1-3	-
CASSFGKNEQFF	TGTGCCAGCAGTTTTGGGAAAAATGAGCAGTTCTTC	TRBV27	-	12	TRBJ2-1	-
CASSLEGEETQYF	TGCGCCAGCAGCTTGGAAGGGGAAGAGACCCAGTACTTC	TRBV5-1	-	13	TRBJ2-5	few
CASSYFRYLRSYEQYF	TGTGCCAGCAGTTACTTCCGCTACCTAAGAAGTTACGAGCAGTACTTC	TRBV6-2/TRBV6-3	-	16	TRBJ2-7	-
CASSLLAGGSETQYF	TGTGCCAGCAGCCTACTAGCGGGGGGATCCGAGACCCAGTACTTC	TRBV3-1/TRBV3-2	TRBD2	15	TRBJ2-5	-
CASSSSFGRPSGNTIYF	TGCGCCAGCAGCTCTAGCTTCGGGCGACCCTCTGGAAACACCATATATTTT	TRBV5-1	-	17	TRBJ1-3	-
CASSEFGQYLNSPLHF	TGTGCCAGCAGTGAATTCGGACAGTACCTTAATTCACCCCTCCACTTT	TRBV2	-	16	TRBJ1-6	-
CASSLSGQPQHF	TGTGCCAGCAGTTTATCGGGTCAGCCCCAGCATTTT	TRBV28	-	12	TRBJ1-5	-
CAIRPRSGGPHNEQFF	TGTGCCATCAGACCCCGTAGCGGGGGGCCCCACAATGAGCAGTTCTTC	TRBV10-3	TRBD2	16	TRBJ2-1	-
CASSYSWHLRTEAFF	TGTGCCAGCAGTTACTCCTGGCATTTGCGTACTGAAGCTTTCTTT	TRBV6-5	-	15	TRBJ1-1	-